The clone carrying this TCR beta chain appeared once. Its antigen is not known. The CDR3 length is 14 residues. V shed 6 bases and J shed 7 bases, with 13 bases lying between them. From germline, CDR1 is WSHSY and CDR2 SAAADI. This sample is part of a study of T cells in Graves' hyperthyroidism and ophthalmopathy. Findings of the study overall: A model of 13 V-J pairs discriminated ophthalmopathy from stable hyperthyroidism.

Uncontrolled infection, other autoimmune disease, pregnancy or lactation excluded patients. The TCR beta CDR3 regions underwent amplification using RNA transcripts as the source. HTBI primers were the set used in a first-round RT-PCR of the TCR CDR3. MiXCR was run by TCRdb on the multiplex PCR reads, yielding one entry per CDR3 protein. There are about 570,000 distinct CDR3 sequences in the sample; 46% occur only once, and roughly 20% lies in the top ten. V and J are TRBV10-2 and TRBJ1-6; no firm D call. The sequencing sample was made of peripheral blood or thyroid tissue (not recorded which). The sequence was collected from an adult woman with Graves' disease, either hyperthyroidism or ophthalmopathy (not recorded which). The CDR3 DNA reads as TGCGCCAGCAGACACCTCCAGCCCAATTCACCCCTCCACTTT. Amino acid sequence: CASRHLQPNSPLHF.